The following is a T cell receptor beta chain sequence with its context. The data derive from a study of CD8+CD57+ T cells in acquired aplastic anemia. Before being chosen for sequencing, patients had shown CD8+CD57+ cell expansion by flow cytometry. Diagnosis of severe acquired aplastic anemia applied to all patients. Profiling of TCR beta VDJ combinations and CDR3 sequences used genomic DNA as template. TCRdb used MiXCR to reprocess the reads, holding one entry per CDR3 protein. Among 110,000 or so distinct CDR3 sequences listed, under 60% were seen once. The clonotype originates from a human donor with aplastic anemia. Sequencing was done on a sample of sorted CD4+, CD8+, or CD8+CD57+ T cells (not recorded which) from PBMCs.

CDR3 in amino acids: CATSDGSGVYSGEQYF. The CDR3 bases are TGTGCCACCAGTGATGGTAGCGGGGTATACTCGGGCGAGCAGTACTTC. The chain is built from TRBV24-1 and TRBJ2-7; 8 bases map to TRBD2. The CDR3 covers 16 residues. J was trimmed by 6 bases and V by 3 bases; bases with no gene match: 12. The germline gives CDR1 KGHDR, CDR2 SFDVKD.